Below, 13 T cell receptor beta chains from the same sample are listed, as sequenced in a study of molecular identifiers for immune sequencing clone quantification. TCRdb analysed the PCR reads with MiXCR anew, one entry per CDR3 protein. This sample yields 600,000 to 650,000 distinct CDR3 sequences, of which roughly 21% are seen a single time; approximately 0.9% belongs to the top ten. The sequenced sample was naive CD8+ T cells from blood, with Jurkat cell RNA spiked in. Subset reported: FACS-sorted CD8+CD4-CCR7+CD45RA+ naive T cells. The receptor set was obtained from a human donor in good health. Some libraries in this study had Jurkat cell RNA spiked in.

With regard to this clonotype: This may be a read error, as it is one base from a much larger clone. The V call is TRBV27, the J call TRBJ2-7; D is ambiguous. Germline lookup yields CDR1 MNHEY and CDR2 SMNVEV (reference sequence). This CDR3 spans 15 amino acids. The CDR3 region has the DNA TGTGCCAGCAGTTTATCCGCCCAAAGCTCCTACGAGCGGTACTTC. This sequence encodes CASSLSAQSSYERYF.

There are many counts of this clonotype. The rearrangement uses TRBV13 and TRBJ2-1, with a weak D call TRBD1 (5 bases). Trimming left V 4 bases short and J 7 bases short, with 8 bases between. The length of the CDR3 is 12 residues. The germline V gene encodes CDR1 PRHDT and CDR2 FYEKMQ (reference sequence). The CDR3 region has the DNA TGTGCCAGCAGCTGGACACGGAATGAGCAGTTCTTC. Residues: CASSWTRNEQFF. The full variable domain, in which reference TRBV13 and TRBJ2-1 provide the parts outside the CDR3, is AAGVIQSPRHLIKEKRETATLKCYPIPRHDTVYWYQQGPGQDPQFLISFYEKMQSDKGSIPDRFSAQQFSDYHSELNMSSLELGDSALYFCASSWTRNEQFFGPGTRLTVL.

This clonotype was recorded at least ten times. The chain recombines TRBV6-1 with TRBJ1-1; D is unclear. This CDR3 has 14 residues. CDR1 is MNHNS, CDR2 SASEGT, per germline. With 7 bases removed from V and 0 bases from J, the gap between germline ends came to 12 bases. CDR3 coding DNA: TGTGCCAGCAATCCAGCAAAAATGAACACTGAAGCTTTCTTT. It specifies CASNPAKMNTEAFF.

This clonotype has at least ten counts. The chain has TRBV12-3 or TRBV12-4 and TRBJ2-5, with TRBD2 identical over 11 bases. The V segment lost 1 base and the J segment 4 bases; nucleotides outside the gene matches: 5. This CDR3 is built from 16 residues. The CDR3 region is CASSLETSGVRETQYF. CDR3 sequence (DNA): TGTGCCAGCAGTTTAGAGACTAGCGGGGTTAGAGAGACCCAGTACTTC.

A note on this clonotype: A much more abundant neighbour one base away suggests this may be a read error. CDR3 region: CALQGAYEQYF. The CDR3 region has the DNA TGTGCCTTACAGGGGGCCTACGAGCAGTACTTC. The V and J genes are TRBV30 and TRBJ2-7; 8 bases match TRBD1. CDR1 and CDR2 from the germline V gene are GTSNPN and SVGIG (reference sequence). This CDR3 comprises 11 residues. After removal of 7 bases from V and 2 bases from J, the junction contained 1 base not matched to a gene.

This clonotype was recorded many times. This chain joins TRBV6-2 or TRBV6-3 and TRBJ1-1; 8 bases line up with TRBD1. The J segment lost 0 bases and the V segment lost 7 bases, leaving 10 bases of the junction unmatched. The germline V gene encodes CDR1 MNHEY and CDR2 SVGEGT. CDR3 size: 16 residues. Written as DNA, the CDR3 is TGTGCCAGCAATCACAAGACAGGGGTTATGAACACTGAAGCTTTCTTT. It encodes CASNHKTGVMNTEAFF.

This clonotype came up many times. J is TRBJ1-4 and V is TRBV20-1; 7 nucleotides line up with TRBD1. Germline values: CDR1 DFQATT, CDR2 SNEGSKA (reference sequence). This CDR3 is 18 amino acids long. Germline trimming cut 0 bases from V and 0 bases from J; bases unmatched to any gene: 10. This chain's CDR3 is CSARDDQGEDATNEKLFF. CDR3 DNA sequence: TGCAGTGCTAGAGATGATCAGGGGGAGGACGCAACTAATGAAAAACTGTTTTTT.

As regards this clonotype: A read error may be the cause here, since a much bigger clone is one base away. The J gene is TRBJ2-6, the V gene TRBV19, with a possible D match to TRBD2 (6 bases). The germline CDR1 and CDR2 sequences are LNHDA and SQIVND (reference sequence). The CDR3 extends over 17 amino acids. The CDR3 reads CANSALEGPSGANVLTF. The CDR3 coding sequence is TGTGCCAATAGTGCCTTGGAGGGGCCCTCTGGGGCCAACGTCCTGACTTTC.

This clonotype was counted only a few times. The V call is TRBV30, the J call TRBJ1-4; TRBD1 might be the D (5 bases). The CDR3 has 14 residues. Germline assignment: CDR1 GTSNPN and CDR2 SVGIG (reference sequence). The V and J ends lost 4 bases and 7 bases respectively, with 16 bases between them. CDR3 nucleotide sequence: TGTGCCTGGAACCAGGAGGGGATATTTGAAAAACTGTTTTTT. Encoded protein: CAWNQEGIFEKLFF.

This clonotype has a count of ten or more. This sequence joins TRBV5-1 and TRBJ2-1; D gene ambiguous. This CDR3 spans 12 amino acids. Germline V lookup: CDR1 SGHRS, CDR2 YFSETQ. The ends were cut back, 7 bases at V and 0 bases at J, with 5 bases in the middle. CDR3 bases: TGCGCCAGCTCCCACTCCTACAATGAGCAGTTCTTC. The encoded protein is CASSHSYNEQFF. Complete variable domain (other parts from reference TRBV5-1 and TRBJ2-1): KAGVTQTPRYLIKTRGQQVTLSCSPISGHRSVSWYQQTPGQGLQFLFEYFSETQRNKGNFPGRFSGRQFSNSRSEMNVSTLELGDSALYLCASSHSYNEQFFGPGTRLTVL.

This clonotype appeared many times. CDR3 amino acids: CASSDRDRGYTEAFF. In DNA form, the CDR3 reads TGTGCCAGCAGTGACCGGGACAGGGGGTACACTGAAGCTTTCTTT. This chain joins TRBV12-3 or TRBV12-4 and TRBJ1-1; 11 positions agree with TRBD1. This CDR3 contains 15 residues. V shed 5 bases, J shed 3 bases, and the junction held 5 bases outside the gene matches.

This clonotype has at least ten counts. The genes are TRBV13 and TRBJ2-7, with D perhaps being TRBD1 or TRBD2 (5 bases each). The germline V gene encodes CDR1 PRHDT and CDR2 FYEKMQ (reference sequence). Between the trimmed V and J ends, which lost 6 bases and 5 bases, there was a span of 20 bases. The CDR3 totals 15 residues. CDR3 in DNA: TGTGCCAGCAGTATGGATCGGGGAAGGGGCGACGAGCAGTACTTC. As protein: CASSMDRGRGDEQYF. Combining the CDR3 with reference TRBV13 and TRBJ2-7 gives the whole variable domain AAGVIQSPRHLIKEKRETATLKCYPIPRHDTVYWYQQGPGQDPQFLISFYEKMQSDKGSIPDRFSAQQFSDYHSELNMSSLELGDSALYFCASSMDRGRGDEQYFGPGTRLTVT.

The table lists this clonotype with a count of one. A much larger clone is a single base away; this may be a read error. V and J are TRBV30 and TRBJ2-3; 9 bases align to TRBD1. The CDR3 consists of 15 residues. Germline V gives CDR1 GTSNPN, CDR2 SVGIG (reference sequence). The CDR3, as DNA: TGTGCCTTAAGTGGGACAGGGATTAGCACAGATGCGCAGTATTTT. Residues: CALSGTGISTDAQYF.